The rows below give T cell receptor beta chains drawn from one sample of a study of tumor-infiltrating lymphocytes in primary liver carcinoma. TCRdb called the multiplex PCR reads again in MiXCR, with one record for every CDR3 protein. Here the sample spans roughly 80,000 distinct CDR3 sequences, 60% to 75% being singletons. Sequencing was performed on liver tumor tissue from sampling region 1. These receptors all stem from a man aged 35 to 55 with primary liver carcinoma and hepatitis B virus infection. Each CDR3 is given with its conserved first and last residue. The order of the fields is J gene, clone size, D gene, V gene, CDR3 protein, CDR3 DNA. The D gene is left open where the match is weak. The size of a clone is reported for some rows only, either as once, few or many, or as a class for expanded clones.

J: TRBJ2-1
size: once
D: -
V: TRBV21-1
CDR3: CASSKEAGGSNDQFF
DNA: TGTGCCAGCAGCAAAGAGGCTGGAGGTAGCAATGATCAGTTCTTC

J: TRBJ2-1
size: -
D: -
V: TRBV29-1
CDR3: CSVEGTDYNVQIF
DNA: TGCAGCGTTGAAGGGACTGACTACAATGTGCAAATCTTC

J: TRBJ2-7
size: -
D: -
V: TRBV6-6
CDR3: CASRLRTQAQEQYF
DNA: TGTGCCAGCAGACTTAGGACTCAGGCCCAGGAGCAGTACTTC

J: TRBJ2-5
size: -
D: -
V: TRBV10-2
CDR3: CASNGISGDQETQYF
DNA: TGCGCCAGCAATGGTATTAGCGGTGACCAAGAGACCCAGTACTTC

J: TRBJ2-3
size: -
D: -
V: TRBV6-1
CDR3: CANRLEDTQYF
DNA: TGTGCCAACAGGCTGGAAGATACGCAGTATTTT

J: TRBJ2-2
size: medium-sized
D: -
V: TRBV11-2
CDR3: CASSLLRGGELFF
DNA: TGTGCCAGCAGCCTCCTCAGGGGCGGGGAGCTGTTTTTT

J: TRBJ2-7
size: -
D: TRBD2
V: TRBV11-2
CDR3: CASSLSIGLAGGGYKQHF
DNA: TGTGCCAGCAGCTTATCCATTGGACTAGCGGGAGGGGGGTACAAGCAGCACTTC

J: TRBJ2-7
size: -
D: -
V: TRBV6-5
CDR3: CARGYARDSHYEQYF
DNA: TGTGCCCGCGGTTACGCGCGGGACTCCCACTACGAGCAGTACTTC

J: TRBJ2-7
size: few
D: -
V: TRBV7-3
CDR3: CASSLDPHGDEQYF
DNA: TGTGCCAGCAGCTTGGACCCCCATGGGGATGAGCAGTACTTC

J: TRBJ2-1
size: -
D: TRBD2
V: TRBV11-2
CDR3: CASSSRPSGGIYEQLF
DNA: TGTGCCAGCAGCTCACGCCCCAGCGGGGGGATCTATGAGCAGCTCTTC

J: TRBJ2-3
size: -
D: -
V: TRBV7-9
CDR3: CASEGSTDTHYF
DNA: TGTGCCAGTGAGGGGAGCACGGATACGCACTATTTT

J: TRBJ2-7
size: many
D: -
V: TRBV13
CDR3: CASRRRGVGYEQYF
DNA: TGTGCCAGCAGACGGAGGGGGGTTGGGTACGAGCAGTACTTC

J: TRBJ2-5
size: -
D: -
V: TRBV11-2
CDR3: CASSLGGSQETQCF
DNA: TGTGCCAGCAGCCTCGGGGGTAGCCAAGAGACCCAGTGCTTC

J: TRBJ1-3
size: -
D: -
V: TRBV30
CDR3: CAWKHHTGNTTYF
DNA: TGTGCCTGGAAACACCACACTGGAAACACCACATATTTT

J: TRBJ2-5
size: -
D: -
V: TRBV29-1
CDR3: CSVEAGYLWEQEIQYF
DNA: TGCAGCGTTGAAGCGGGATACCTGTGGGAGCAAGAGATCCAGTACTTT

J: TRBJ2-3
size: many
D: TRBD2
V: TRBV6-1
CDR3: CASSGTSTADTQYF
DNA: TGTGCCAGCAGCGGGACTAGTACGGCAGATACGCAGTATTTT

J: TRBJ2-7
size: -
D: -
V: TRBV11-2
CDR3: CVSNLERRAEQYF
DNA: TGCGTCAGCAACTTAGAAAGGCGCGCCGAGCAGTACTTC

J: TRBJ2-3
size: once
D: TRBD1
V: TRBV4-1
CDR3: CANSLTGDTDTQYF
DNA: TGCGCCAACAGCCTAACAGGGGACACAGATACGCAGTATTTT

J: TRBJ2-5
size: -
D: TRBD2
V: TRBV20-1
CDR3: CSARDSSGVQETLYF
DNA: TGCAGTGCTAGAGATAGTAGCGGGGTCCAAGAGACCCTGTACTTC

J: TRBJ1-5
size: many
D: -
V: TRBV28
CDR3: CASSFESNQPQHF
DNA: TGTGCCAGCAGCTTCGAAAGCAATCAGCCCCAGCATTTT

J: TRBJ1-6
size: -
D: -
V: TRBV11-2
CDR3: CASMQYIGGGSPLHF
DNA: TGTGCCAGCATGCAATATATTGGGGGAGGTTCACCCCTCCACTTT

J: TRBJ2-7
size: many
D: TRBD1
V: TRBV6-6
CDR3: CASRGPGQGANEQYF
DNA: TGTGCCAGCAGAGGCCCGGGACAGGGGGCTAACGAGCAGTACTTC

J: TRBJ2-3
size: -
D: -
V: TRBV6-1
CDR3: CASRERGATTDTQYF
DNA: TGTGCCAGCAGAGAACGGGGCGCGACCACAGATACGCAGTATTTT

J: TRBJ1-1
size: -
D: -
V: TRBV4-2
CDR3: CVSSQDRTVTEAFF
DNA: TGTGTCAGTAGCCAAGATCGGACAGTGACTGAAGCTTTCTTC

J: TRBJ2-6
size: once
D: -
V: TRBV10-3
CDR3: CAIGVSGANLLTF
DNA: TGCGCCATCGGGGTCTCTGGGGCCAACCTCCTGACTTTC

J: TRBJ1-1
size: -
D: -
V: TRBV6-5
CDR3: CASSYARDGAPKAFF
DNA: TGTGCCAGCAGCTACGCCCGGGACGGGGCCCCAAAAGCTTTCTTT